This T cell receptor (beta chain) was observed in a study of blood T cell repertoires in COVID-19. Overall study: Samples taken during acute and convalescent COVID-19 were collected in the United States, Italy and Spain. PBMCs, B-cell-depleted T cells, or T cells provided the cDNA or gDNA that made up the material.

A single count supports this clone. This CDR3 has 12 residues. V was trimmed by 6 bases and J by 7 bases, leaving 9 bases between them. The V gene's germline CDR1 is MNHEY and CDR2 SVGAGI. Original analysis: Amplification of reference gene primers provided the estimated nucleated cell counts. Sequencing used immunoSEQ multiplex PCR; TCRdb keeps in-frame clones, though not all of them. The V and J calls and the clone size are those of that table, but D and trimming were determined from the DNA. The data show about 180,000 clones, 82% seen once. This TCR was recovered from a woman between 70 and 85 years old with acute or convalescent COVID-19. The chain links TRBV6-5 to TRBJ1-4, with D perhaps TRBD1 (5 bases). Input material: peripheral blood. CDR3 amino acids: CASRQGGEKLFF. As DNA, the CDR3 is TGTGCCAGCAGGCAGGGTGGTGAAAAACTGTTTTTT.